A single sample gave rise to the 26 T cell receptor beta chains below, sequenced in a study of cytomegalovirus exposure and HLA in healthy donors. The PCR contained 60 Vbeta and 13 Jbeta primers. Clones were read by immunoSEQ multiplex PCR, and TCRdb kept only the in-frame ones, dropping some. The data hold 130,000 or so clones, with more than 55% observed a single time. Sequencing was performed on PBMCs. These receptors came from a woman aged 60-75 years in good health and CMV-seronegative.

The V gene is TRBV7-9, the J gene TRBJ2-3, with TRBD2 matching 11 bases. The CDR3 contains 16 residues. Germline CDR1 reads SEHNR; CDR2 reads FQNEAQ (reference sequence). V lost 3 bases to trimming and J lost 0 bases; unmatched junction nucleotides: 2. The CDR3 coding sequence is TGTGCCAGCAGCTTCCTAGCGGGGGGTAGCACAGATACGCAGTATTTT. It codes for CASSFLAGGSTDTQYF.

This rearrangement joins TRBV7-8 to TRBJ2-7, with 8 bases that match TRBD2. CDR1 SGHVS and CDR2 FQNEAQ come from the germline V gene. The CDR3 extends over 17 amino acids. Trimming took 4 bases from V and 1 from J; bases not matched to a gene: 12. The DNA for the CDR3 is TGTGCCAGCAGCTCGTCCCGGCGGAGCGGGAGTTCCTACGAGCAGTACTTC. It specifies CASSSSRRSGSSYEQYF. The full variable domain, with the rest looked up from reference TRBV7-8 and TRBJ2-7, is GAGVSQSPRYKVAKRGQDVALRCDPISGHVSLFWYQQALGQGPEFLTYFQNEAQLDKSGLPSDRFFAERPEGSVSTLKIQRTQQEDSAVYLCASSSSRRSGSSYEQYFGPGTRLTVT.

This clone was counted between two and nine times. The gene calls are TRBV29-1 and TRBJ1-3; D remains unclear. The V gene lost 4 bases and the J gene lost 0 bases, with 10 bases spanning the gap. Germline assignment: CDR1 SQVTM and CDR2 ANQGSEA. CDR3 length: 14 residues. The CDR3 DNA sequence: TGCAGCGTTGGGAGCTTATCCTCTGGAAACACCATATATTTT. It encodes CSVGSLSSGNTIYF.

The chain links TRBV5-1 to TRBJ1-1; TRBD1 matches at 8 bases. This CDR3 is 16 amino acids long. Trimming cost V 2 bases and J 1 base; bases outside gene matches: 7. The germline CDR1 and CDR2 sequences are SGHRS and YFSETQ. Here the CDR3 reads CASSFQGAVANTEAFF. The DNA of the CDR3 is TGCGCCAGCAGCTTCCAGGGGGCCGTGGCGAACACTGAAGCTTTCTTT.

This clone was found a few times. CDR3 sequence reads: CASSVGLTGRADTQYF. The CDR3 coding sequence is TGTGCCAGCAGCGTAGGTCTCACAGGGCGGGCCGATACGCAGTATTTT. The chain is built from TRBV9 and TRBJ2-3, with D perhaps TRBD1 (6 bases). Germline CDR1 and CDR2: SGDLS and YYNGEE. Trimming stripped 0 bases from V and 6 bases from J, with 17 bases between. This CDR3 has 16 residues.

Regarding this clone: Sequence at one end of the junction differs from germline and may be a read error. This rearrangement joins TRBV7-7 to TRBJ2-5, with 7 bases lining up with TRBD1. This CDR3 has 15 amino acids. CDR1 is SSHAT and CDR2 is FNYEAQ in the germline V gene (reference sequence). The CDR3 DNA is TGTGCTAGCAGCTTGCTCCGGGACAGACAAGAGACCCAGTACTTC. It encodes CASSLLRDRQETQYF.

Only a few counts were recorded for this clone. J is TRBJ2-5 and V is TRBV5-1; possibly TRBD2 for D (5 bases). Germline values: CDR1 SGHRS, CDR2 YFSETQ. This CDR3 has 16 residues. Trimming pared 4 bases from V and 0 bases from J, leaving 16 bases between. CDR3 nucleotides: TGCGCCAGCAGCCCCTTTAGCGTACGGTACCAAGAGACCCAGTACTTC. Protein sequence: CASSPFSVRYQETQYF.

This chain joins TRBV6-1 and TRBJ1-5; TRBD1 matches 7 bases. V gave up 4 bases and J gave up 0 bases; unmatched junction bases: 9. CDR1 is MNHNS, CDR2 SASEGT, per germline. This CDR3 is 17 amino acids long. The CDR3 is CASSGAGGGYSNQPQHF. CDR3 sequence (DNA): TGTGCCAGCAGTGGGGCAGGGGGTGGGTATAGCAATCAGCCCCAGCATTTT.

This clone occurred a few times. This chain links TRBV4-1 with TRBJ2-1; 14 bases line up with TRBD2. Germline V lookup: CDR1 MGHRA, CDR2 YSYEKL. The junction had 8 bases not matched to a gene; V was cut back by 3 bases and J by 10 bases. This CDR3 region has 16 residues. In DNA, the CDR3 is TGCGCCAGCAGCCACGAGGGACTAGCGGGAGAAAGGGAGCAGTTCTTC. Protein product: CASSHEGLAGEREQFF.

V and J are TRBV2 and TRBJ2-7; weak D call: TRBD1 (6 bases). Germline loops: CDR1 SNHLY, CDR2 FYNNEI. The CDR3 is made up of 15 amino acids. V was trimmed by 4 bases and J by 2 bases, leaving 15 bases between them. CDR3 in DNA: TGTGCCAGCAGTGCAAACAGGGATAGGACCTACGAGCAGTACTTC. Amino acid sequence: CASSANRDRTYEQYF.

V usage is TRBV4-3 and J usage is TRBJ2-3, with 9 bases that match TRBD2. The CDR3 runs to 16 residues. V gave up 4 bases and J gave up 4 bases; unmatched junction bases: 9. Per germline, CDR1 LGHNA and CDR2 YSLEER. The CDR3 is CASSPLRGGQSDTQYF. The CDR3 nucleotides are TGCGCCAGCAGCCCTCTGCGGGGGGGCCAATCAGATACGCAGTATTTT.

The rearrangement joins TRBV9 to TRBJ2-3, with 9 bases aligning to TRBD2. The ends lost 0 bases at V and 4 bases at J; junction bases unmatched: 6. The CDR3 covers 16 residues. Germline CDR1 SGDLS, CDR2 YYNGEE. The CDR3 loop reads CASSVAPAGGADTQYF. The CDR3 bases are TGTGCCAGCAGCGTAGCTCCAGCGGGGGGTGCAGATACGCAGTATTTT.

J is TRBJ2-5 and V is TRBV5-4; TRBD1 might be the D (6 bases). CDR1 is SGHNT, CDR2 YYREEE, per germline (reference sequence). The CDR3 loop spans 14 amino acids. The V gene lost 0 bases and the J gene lost 2 bases, with 8 bases spanning the gap. CDR3 amino acids: CASSLGTAQETQYF. In DNA, the CDR3 is TGTGCCAGCAGCTTGGGGACAGCTCAAGAGACCCAGTACTTC.

This sequence joins TRBV9 and TRBJ1-1, with D possibly matching TRBD1 (6 bases). The CDR3 totals 14 residues. Per germline, CDR1 SGDLS and CDR2 YYNGEE. The V and J ends lost 4 bases and 0 bases respectively, with 10 bases between them. The CDR3 spells CASSTGPLNTEAFF. CDR3 DNA: TGTGCCAGCAGCACAGGGCCGTTGAACACTGAAGCTTTCTTT.

This sequence joins TRBV7-8 and TRBJ2-7, with D perhaps matching TRBD2 (6 bases). This CDR3 spans 17 amino acids. Germline-derived CDR1 and CDR2 are SGHVS and FQNEAQ. V lost 5 bases to trimming and J lost 0 bases, with 20 bases between them. Written as DNA, the CDR3 is TGTGCCAGCAGCCTAGTAGCGGCTGGGTCCTTCTCCTACGAGCAGTACTTC. Protein: CASSLVAAGSFSYEQYF. Based on the CDR3 plus reference TRBV7-8 and TRBJ2-7, the full variable domain is GAGVSQSPRYKVAKRGQDVALRCDPISGHVSLFWYQQALGQGPEFLTYFQNEAQLDKSGLPSDRFFAERPEGSVSTLKIQRTQQEDSAVYLCASSLVAAGSFSYEQYFGPGTRLTVT.

This chain uses TRBV7-9 with TRBJ1-3, with unresolved D. With 3 bases removed from V and 8 bases from J, the gap between germline ends came to 14 bases. The CDR3 length is 14 residues. Germline CDR1 and CDR2: SEHNR and FQNEAQ (reference sequence). CDR3 nucleotide sequence: TGTGCCAGCAGCTTGGAGGGTTCCTCGGACACCATATATTTT. Translating it yields CASSLEGSSDTIYF. Full variable domain (missing parts from reference TRBV7-9 and TRBJ1-3): DTGVSQNPRHKITKRGQNVTFRCDPISEHNRLYWYRQTLGQGPEFLTYFQNEAQLEKSRLLSDRFSAERPKGSFSTLEIQRTEQGDSAMYLCASSLEGSSDTIYFGEGSWLTVV.

This chain joins TRBV11-2 and TRBJ1-6, with a tentative D call TRBD1 (6 bases). The CDR3 consists of 17 residues. From germline, CDR1 is SGHAT and CDR2 FQNNGV. The V gene lost 0 bases and the J gene lost 8 bases, with 17 bases spanning the gap. The CDR3 region is CASSLERGNALYSPLHF. The DNA for the CDR3 is TGTGCCAGCAGCTTAGAAAGGGGGAATGCCCTCTATTCACCCCTCCACTTT.

V gene TRBV5-4 combines with J gene TRBJ2-5; D may be TRBD1 (8 bases). Looked up from germline, CDR1 is SGHNT and CDR2 is YYREEE (reference sequence). V was cut by 1 base and J by 10 bases, with 20 bases left in between. CDR3 size: 15 residues. The chain's CDR3 is CASSLRGTGPGGQYF. The CDR3 DNA reads TGTGCCAGCAGCTTGCGGGGGACAGGCCCGGGGGGCCAGTACTTC.

This clone was recorded a few times. The chain carries TRBV9 and TRBJ1-2; 11 bases line up with TRBD1. Looked up from germline, CDR1 is SGDLS and CDR2 is YYNGEE. V gave up 3 bases and J gave up 0 bases; unmatched junction bases: 7. This CDR3 region has 17 residues. DNA of the CDR3: TGTGCCAGCAGCGCTGGGGACAGGGGGTTTGCTAACTATGGCTACACCTTC. This translates into CASSAGDRGFANYGYTF.

The chain combines TRBV6-1 with TRBJ2-7; possible D gene TRBD1, 6 bases. The CDR3 contains 16 residues. Germline V gene data show CDR1 as MNHNS and CDR2 as SASEGT. The V end lost 0 bases, the J end lost 6 bases, and 18 bases lay between the germline ends. The CDR3 sequence is CASSEALLGAGSEQYF. Written as DNA, the CDR3 is TGTGCCAGCAGTGAAGCGCTTCTGGGGGCTGGGAGCGAGCAGTACTTC.

The CDR3 DNA sequence: TGTGCCAGCAGTCTGAAAGGCTCTCTGGGACTCACTGAAGCTTTCTTT. It encodes CASSLKGSLGLTEAFF. V gene TRBV6-6 combines with J gene TRBJ1-1; a possible D gene is TRBD1 (5 bases). CDR1 and CDR2 (germline): MNHNY, SVGAGI (reference sequence). The CDR3 is 16 amino acids. Trimming took 5 bases from V and 4 from J, leaving 20 bases between them.

V gene TRBV5-5 combines with J gene TRBJ1-2; a weak D match, TRBD1 (6 bases). With 2 bases removed from V and 4 bases from J, the gap between germline ends came to 18 bases. The CDR3 spans 16 residues. CDR1 SGHKS and CDR2 YYEKEE come from the germline V gene (reference sequence). In DNA form, the CDR3 reads TGTGCCAGCAGCTTCCCCGGACAGTCCCAGTCCTATGGCTACACCTTC. Amino acids: CASSFPGQSQSYGYTF.

The chain links TRBV27 to TRBJ2-7; the D gene is possibly TRBD1 (5 bases). This CDR3 is built from 15 residues. V lost 5 bases to trimming and J lost 7 bases, with 21 bases between them. Germline V gene lookup returns CDR1 MNHEY and CDR2 SMNVEV (reference sequence). The CDR3 sequence: CASSAAGSYLGEQYF. The CDR3 DNA reads TGTGCCAGCAGTGCGGCAGGGTCTTACTTAGGGGAGCAGTACTTC.

The gene calls are TRBV4-3 and TRBJ1-3, with 8 nucleotides matching TRBD1. V lost 0 bases, J lost 4 bases, and 2 bases stayed unmatched. Germline CDR1 LGHNA, CDR2 YSLEER. The CDR3 runs 15 residues. CDR3 sequence (DNA): TGCGCCAGCAGCCAAGACAGGGGGCTAGGAAACACCATATATTTT. Protein product: CASSQDRGLGNTIYF.

V usage is TRBV6-1 and J usage is TRBJ2-3; perhaps TRBD2 as D (5 bases). In germline, CDR1 is MNHNS, CDR2 SASEGT. The V gene lost 6 bases and the J gene lost 6 bases, with 13 bases spanning the gap. This CDR3 spans 13 amino acids. CDR3 residues: CASSLSGSDTQYF. The CDR3 DNA reads TGTGCCAGCAGCCTGAGCGGCAGCGATACGCAGTATTTT.

This sequence joins TRBV18 and TRBJ2-5, with TRBD2 matching 11 bases. J was trimmed by 9 bases and V by 6 bases; bases with no gene match: 9. Germline values: CDR1 KGHSH, CDR2 LQKENI. There are 14 residues in the CDR3. The CDR3 DNA reads TGTGCCAGCTCGGGACTAGCGGACCGCGCGTCCCAGTACTTC. Residues: CASSGLADRASQYF.